The rows below give T cell receptor beta chains drawn from one sample of a study of T cell responses to AZD1222 COVID-19 vaccine. This table comes from immunoSEQ multiplex PCR, and its TCRdb copy is limited to in-frame clones, with some not included. The data show about 140,000 clones, with roughly 93% seen just once and roughly 12% held by the top ten. Sequenced here: peripheral blood, sampled after recovery from COVID-19. The receptors stem from an adult who had recovered from COVID-19. The CDR3 runs from the conserved cysteine through the conserved F or W. A D gene is named only where the DNA matches it firmly. A clone size is listed for some rows: how often the clone was seen (once, few, many), or a class if it is expanded.

- TRBJ2-1 - TRBV7-3 CASSLYYGGEQFF TGTGCCAGCAGCTTATATTATGGAGGCGAGCAGTTCTTC
- TRBJ2-7 - TRBV19 CASSRDVAYEQYF TGTGCCAGTAGCCGGGACGTTGCCTACGAGCAGTACTTC
- TRBJ1-2 TRBD1 TRBV19 CASRTTGLSYGYTF TGTGCCAGTAGGACGACAGGGCTCTCCTATGGCTACACCTTC
once TRBJ1-3 - TRBV15 CATSNRTSGNTIYF TGTGCCACCAGCAACCGGACATCTGGAAACACCATATATTTT
- TRBJ2-7 - TRBV3-1/TRBV3-2 CASSQSLLEQYF TGTGCCAGCAGCCAATCCCTCCTCGAGCAGTACTTC
once TRBJ1-3 TRBD1 TRBV5-4 CASSQQGAGNTIYF TGTGCCAGCAGCCAACAGGGGGCTGGAAACACCATATATTTT
few TRBJ1-4 TRBD1 TRBV27 CASSLRDSINEKLFF TGTGCCAGCAGTTTGAGGGACAGCATTAATGAAAAACTGTTTTTT
- TRBJ2-7 - TRBV27 CASSLSPLGEQYF TGTGCCAGCAGTTTATCTCCCCTAGGCGAGCAGTACTTC
- TRBJ1-2 TRBD1 TRBV3-1/TRBV3-2 CASSQPTGTGSYGYTF TGTGCCAGCAGCCAGCCCACGGGGACAGGGAGCTATGGCTACACCTTC
- TRBJ2-5 TRBD1 TRBV24-1 CGEEEQGAWWETQYF TGTGGTGAGGAAGAGCAGGGGGCATGGTGGGAGACCCAGTACTTC
- TRBJ2-6 - TRBV28 CASSLHGANVLTF TGTGCCAGCAGTCTACACGGGGCCAACGTCCTGACTTTC
- TRBJ2-7 TRBD1 TRBV19 CASSTGSFEQYF TGTGCCAGTTCGACAGGGAGTTTTGAGCAGTACTTC